The clone carrying this T cell receptor beta chain turned up a few times. The data were taken from a study of control samples from healthy donors and cancer patients. This CDR3 has 16 residues. The V gene lost 2 bases and the J gene lost 6 bases, with 18 bases spanning the gap. CDR1 is MNHNS and CDR2 is SASEGT in the germline V gene. Generated by immunoSEQ multiplex PCR, the TCRdb table keeps only in-frame clones and is missing some. The data show around 55,000 clones, with about nine tenths seen just once and more than 1.5% held by the top ten. The sample was PBMCs. The receptor comes from a man in his forties or fifties with colorectal cancer. This rearrangement joins TRBV6-1 to TRBJ2-3; D is tentatively TRBD1 or TRBD2 (6 bases each). The DNA for the CDR3 is TGTGCCAGCAGTGAAAATCCAGGGGCGGGATCGGATACGCAGTATTTT. Protein: CASSENPGAGSDTQYF.